This T cell receptor beta chain was identified in a study of blood T cell repertoires in COVID-19. Study-wide background: Samples taken during acute and convalescent COVID-19 were collected in the United States, Italy and Spain. Sources were T cells, B-cell-depleted T cells, or PBMCs; the material itself was cDNA or gDNA.

Original handling: Cell counts per sample came from amplifying reference gene primers. Sequencing used immunoSEQ multiplex PCR; TCRdb keeps in-frame clones, though not all of them. The DNA gave D and trimming, while V, J and clone size come from that table. The sample records roughly 190,000 clones, about 88% being singletons. Germline V gene data show CDR1 as MDHEN and CDR2 as SYDVKM. The ends were cut back, 6 bases at V and 4 bases at J, with 15 bases in the middle. CDR3 size: 15 residues. Sequences were obtained from peripheral blood. The source is a woman aged 40 to 50 who had recovered from COVID-19. The chain combines TRBV28 with TRBJ2-2; unclear D gene. CDR3: CASSLGWPRTGELFF. In nucleotides, the CDR3 is TGTGCCAGCAGCCTGGGCTGGCCTCGCACCGGGGAGCTGTTTTTT.